The following is a TCR beta chain sequence with its context. Its specificity is not known. One end of the junction does not line up with germline, which may come from a read error. Each donor gave one heparinised blood draw averaging around 120 mL. The V gene's germline CDR1 is MGHRA and CDR2 YSYEKL. This CDR3 has 16 residues. The entry originates in a study of beta chain features in type 1 diabetes. Whole-study results and caveats: TCRB CDR3 length was moderately but significantly reduced in all four CD4+ subsets of Type 1 diabetes patients. Type 1 diabetes patients showed fewer insertions and more deletions at VDJ junctions.

The investigators reverse transcribed all of the isolated RNA, so they sequenced expressed TCRB transcripts. Clones were sequenced by immunoSEQ multiplex PCR, and TCRdb holds only the in-frame ones, with some missing. The sample has 400,000 to 500,000 clones, about 15% seen once. The sequencing input was naive CD4+ T cells from blood. The chain recombines TRBV4-1 with TRBJ2-3; 11 positions agree with TRBD2. The clonotype originates from a young man in good health. CDR3 nucleotide sequence: TGTGCCAGCAGCCAAGGGACTAGCGGAAGCACAGATACGCAGTATTTT. It is translated as CASSQGTSGSTDTQYF.